This TCR beta chain appears in the sequencing data of a study of blood T cell repertoires in COVID-19. Generated by immunoSEQ multiplex PCR, the TCRdb table keeps only in-frame clones and is missing some. This table has approximately 220,000 clones, around 86% appearing once. This CDR3 has 11 amino acids. The germline V gene has CDR1 DFQATT and CDR2 SNEGSKA (reference sequence). V lost 1 base and J lost 13, with 13 bases in between. Sequences were obtained from peripheral blood. The chain links TRBV20-1 to TRBJ1-2, with D possibly matching TRBD1 (5 bases). The source is a man in his forties or fifties with acute or convalescent COVID-19. The CDR3 DNA follows: TGCAGTGCTAGAGGACAGCAAGGTCTCACCTTC. As protein: CSARGQQGLTF.